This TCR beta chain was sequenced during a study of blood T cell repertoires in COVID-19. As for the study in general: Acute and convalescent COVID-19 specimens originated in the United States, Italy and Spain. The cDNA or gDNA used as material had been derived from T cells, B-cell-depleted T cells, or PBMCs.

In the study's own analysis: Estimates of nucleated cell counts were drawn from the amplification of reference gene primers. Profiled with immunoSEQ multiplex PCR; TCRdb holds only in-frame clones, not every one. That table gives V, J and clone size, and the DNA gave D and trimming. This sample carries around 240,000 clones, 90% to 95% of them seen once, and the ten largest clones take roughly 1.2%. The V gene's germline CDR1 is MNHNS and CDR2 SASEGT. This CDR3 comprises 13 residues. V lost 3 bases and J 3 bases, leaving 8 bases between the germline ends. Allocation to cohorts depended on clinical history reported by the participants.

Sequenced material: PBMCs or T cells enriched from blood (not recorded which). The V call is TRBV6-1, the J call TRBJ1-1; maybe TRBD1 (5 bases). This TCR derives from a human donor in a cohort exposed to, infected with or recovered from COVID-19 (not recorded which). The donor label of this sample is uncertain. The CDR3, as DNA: TGTGCCAGCAGTGAGGCAGGGTACACTGAAGCTTTCTTT. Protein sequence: CASSEAGYTEAFF.